These 8 T cell receptor beta chains originate from one sample sequenced in a study of circulating and synovial CD4+ cells in juvenile arthritis. Data came from immunoSEQ multiplex PCR; TCRdb stores just in-frame clones and leaves some out. Counted here are about 32,000 clones, nearly 95% occurring once; the ten biggest clones make up 0.6% to 0.85%. Sequencing was performed on CD4+ T cells from blood. These receptors were taken from a human donor with juvenile idiopathic arthritis.

The rearrangement links TRBV28 to TRBJ1-5; D remains ambiguous. Germline V gene data show CDR1 as MDHEN and CDR2 as SYDVKM. V dropped 2 bases and J dropped 6 bases, with 11 bases sitting between them. The CDR3 extends over 14 amino acids. CDR3 region: CASSLRGVVQPQHF. Written as DNA, the CDR3 is TGTGCCAGCAGTTTACGCGGGGTGGTTCAGCCCCAGCATTTT.

This chain links TRBV4-3 with TRBJ1-4, with TRBD1 matching over 8 bases. The CDR3 sequence is 14 residues long. CDR1 is LGHNA, CDR2 YSLEER, per germline. J was trimmed by 6 bases and V by 5 bases; bases with no gene match: 5. The CDR3 sequence is CASSASGGDEKLFF. CDR3 DNA sequence: TGCGCCAGCAGCGCCTCAGGGGGCGATGAAAAACTGTTTTTT.

The chain recombines TRBV11-3 with TRBJ2-2; D may be TRBD1 (5 bases). Trimming stripped 0 bases from V and 1 base from J, with 9 bases between. Germline assignment: CDR1 SGHNT and CDR2 YENEEA. This CDR3 has 16 amino acids. The CDR3 reads CASSLESGLNTGELFF. The CDR3 nucleotides read TGTGCCAGCAGCTTAGAGTCAGGGCTGAACACCGGGGAGCTGTTTTTT.

This chain links TRBV2 with TRBJ2-1; D might be TRBD1 (5 bases). The germline V gene encodes CDR1 SNHLY and CDR2 FYNNEI. The CDR3 spans 12 residues. V dropped 6 bases and J dropped 10 bases, with 13 bases sitting between them. CDR3: CASRKLAGEQFF. The CDR3 DNA sequence: TGTGCCAGCAGAAAACTCGCAGGGGAGCAGTTCTTC.

The gene calls are TRBV7-2 and TRBJ1-2; TRBD1 matches at 7 bases. With 5 bases clipped from V and 5 bases from J, the junction kept 5 bases outside the gene matches. The germline gives CDR1 SGHTA, CDR2 FQGNSA. The CDR3 consists of 13 residues. This CDR3 reads CASSRDREYGYTF. Written as DNA, the CDR3 is TGTGCCAGCAGCCGGGACAGAGAATATGGCTACACCTTC. The full variable domain, in which reference TRBV7-2 and TRBJ1-2 provide the parts outside the CDR3, is GAGVSQSPSNKVTEKGKDVELRCDPISGHTALYWYRQSLGQGLEFLIYFQGNSAPDKSGLPSDRFSAERTGGSVSTLTIQRTQQEDSAVYLCASSRDREYGYTFGSGTRLTVV.

The chain links TRBV9 to TRBJ1-1; maybe TRBD1 (5 bases). CDR1 is SGDLS and CDR2 is YYNGEE in the germline V gene. The ends were cut back, 2 bases at V and 3 bases at J, with 8 bases in the middle. The CDR3 has 13 residues. CDR3 nucleotides: TGTGCCAGCAGCGTCGCAGGGTACACTGAAGCTTTCTTT. Its protein product is CASSVAGYTEAFF.

This clone has a single count. V and J are TRBV11-3 and TRBJ1-1; D gene uncertain. Germline assignment: CDR1 SGHNT and CDR2 YENEEA. The CDR3 has 12 residues. V lost 1 base and J 6 bases, leaving 6 bases between the germline ends. The CDR3 DNA reads TGTGCCAGCAGCTTAGTAGTCTCTGAAGCTTTCTTT. Protein product: CASSLVVSEAFF.

This clone was seen once. This CDR3 is CASSSDATTTRVQYF. In DNA, the CDR3 is TGCGCCAGCAGCTCCGACGCGACAACTACGAGGGTTCAGTACTTC. The gene calls are TRBV5-1 and TRBJ2-4, with D possibly matching TRBD2 (5 bases). From germline, CDR1 is SGHRS and CDR2 YFSETQ. The germline V and J ends were trimmed by 3 bases and 11 bases, with 21 bases remaining between them. The CDR3 consists of 15 residues.